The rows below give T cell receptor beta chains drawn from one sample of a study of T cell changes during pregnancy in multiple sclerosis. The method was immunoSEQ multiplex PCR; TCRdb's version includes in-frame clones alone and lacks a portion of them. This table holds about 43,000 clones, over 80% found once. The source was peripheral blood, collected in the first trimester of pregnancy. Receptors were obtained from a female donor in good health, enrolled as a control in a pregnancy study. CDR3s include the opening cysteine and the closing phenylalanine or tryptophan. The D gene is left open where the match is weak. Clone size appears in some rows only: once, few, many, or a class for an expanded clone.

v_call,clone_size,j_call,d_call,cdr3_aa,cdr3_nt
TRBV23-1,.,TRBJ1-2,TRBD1,CASSQSVVGQVRYGYTF,TGCGCCAGCAGTCAATCAGTAGTGGGACAGGTAAGGTATGGCTACACCTTC
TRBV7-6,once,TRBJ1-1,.,CASSLSQNTEAFF,TGTGCCAGCAGCTTATCACAGAACACTGAAGCTTTCTTT
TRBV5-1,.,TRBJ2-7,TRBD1,CASSLTGDSYEQYF,TGCGCCAGCAGCTTGACAGGGGACAGCTACGAGCAGTACTTC
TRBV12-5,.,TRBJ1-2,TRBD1,CAGGQGNYGYTF,TGTGCCGGGGGACAGGGCAACTATGGCTACACCTTC
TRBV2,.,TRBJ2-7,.,CATTATDMGSKQYF,TGTGCCACCACTGCAACCGACATGGGTTCCAAGCAGTACTTC
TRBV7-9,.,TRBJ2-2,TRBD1,CASSRRTGGDTGELFF,TGTGCCAGCAGCCGTCGGACAGGGGGTGACACCGGGGAGCTGTTTTTT
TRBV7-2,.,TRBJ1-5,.,CASSLAGRTTNQPQHF,TGTGCCAGCAGCTTAGCCGGACGGACTACCAATCAGCCCCAGCATTTT
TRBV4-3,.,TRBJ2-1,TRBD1,CASSQDLGDRANNEQFF,TGCGCCAGCAGCCAAGATCTCGGGGACAGGGCTAACAATGAGCAGTTCTTC
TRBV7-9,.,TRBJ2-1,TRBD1,CASSPRKGQSLNEQFF,TGTGCCAGCAGCCCAAGAAAGGGACAGAGTTTGAATGAGCAGTTCTTC
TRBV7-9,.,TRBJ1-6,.,CASSRLGGASNSPLHF,TGTGCCAGCAGCAGGCTCGGCGGGGCCAGCAATTCACCCCTCCACTTT
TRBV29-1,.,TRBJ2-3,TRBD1,CSVGTDFSTDTQYF,TGCAGCGTCGGGACAGATTTTAGCACAGATACGCAGTATTTT
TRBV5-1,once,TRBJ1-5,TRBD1,CASSPPGQGLPQHF,TGCGCCAGCAGCCCACCGGGACAGGGTTTGCCCCAGCATTTT
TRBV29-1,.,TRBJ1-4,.,CSVNPGGDLNEKLFF,TGCAGCGTCAACCCCGGGGGGGACCTTAATGAAAAACTGTTTTTT
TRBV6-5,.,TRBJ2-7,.,CASSYSLRLGGDEQYF,TGTGCCAGCAGTTACTCCCTACGACTAGGAGGGGACGAGCAGTACTTC
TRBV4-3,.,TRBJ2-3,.,CASSQDPSVDTQYF,TGCGCCAGCAGCCAAGATCCCTCGGTGGATACGCAGTATTTT
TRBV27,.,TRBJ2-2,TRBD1,CASSHLGQGSTGELFF,TGTGCCAGCAGTCACCTAGGACAGGGGAGCACCGGGGAGCTGTTTTTT
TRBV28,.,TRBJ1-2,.,CASSDSGANYGYTF,TGTGCCAGCAGTGACTCCGGAGCTAACTATGGCTACACCTTC
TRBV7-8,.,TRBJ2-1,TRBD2,CASSVTSGGYNEQFF,TGTGCCAGCAGCGTGACTAGCGGGGGCTACAATGAGCAGTTCTTC
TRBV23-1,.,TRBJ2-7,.,CASGDPGIPISSYEQYF,TGCGCCAGCGGCGACCCGGGGATTCCTATTAGCTCCTACGAGCAGTACTTC
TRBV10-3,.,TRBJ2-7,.,CATQPLDRPYEQYF,TGTGCCACCCAGCCCTTGGACAGACCCTACGAGCAGTACTTC
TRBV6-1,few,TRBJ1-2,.,CATKSLGSGYGYTF,TGTGCCACCAAATCTCTCGGGTCTGGCTATGGCTACACCTTC
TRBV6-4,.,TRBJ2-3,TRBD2,CASSDLAGGTDTQYF,TGTGCCAGCAGTGATCTAGCGGGGGGCACAGATACGCAGTATTTT
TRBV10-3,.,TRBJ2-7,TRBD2,CAISGSREPYEQYF,TGTGCCATCAGTGGGTCGCGGGAGCCTTACGAGCAGTACTTC
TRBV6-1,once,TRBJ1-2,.,CASSVAGDYGYTF,TGTGCCAGCAGCGTTGCGGGGGACTATGGCTACACCTTC
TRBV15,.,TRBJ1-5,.,CATSRDRGRSNQPQHF,TGTGCCACCAGCAGAGATCGCGGTCGGAGCAATCAGCCCCAGCATTTT
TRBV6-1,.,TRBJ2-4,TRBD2,CASSELGGLGAKNIQYF,TGTGCCAGCAGTGAATTGGGAGGGTTAGGGGCCAAAAACATTCAGTACTTC
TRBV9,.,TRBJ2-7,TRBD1,CASSVRQGHEQYF,TGTGCCAGCAGCGTACGACAGGGCCACGAGCAGTACTTC
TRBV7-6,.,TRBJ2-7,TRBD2,CASSLGPRRRRGDSYEQYF,TGTGCCAGCAGCTTAGGGCCAAGACGCCGGCGGGGGGACTCCTACGAGCAGTACTTC
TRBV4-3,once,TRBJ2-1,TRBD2,CASSQLAGGPQEQFF,TGCGCCAGCAGCCAACTAGCGGGGGGGCCCCAAGAGCAGTTCTTC
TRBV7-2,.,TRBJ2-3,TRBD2,CASSSTSGGAGTQYF,TGTGCCAGCAGCTCAACTAGCGGGGGGGCCGGTACGCAGTATTTT
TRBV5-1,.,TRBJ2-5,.,CASSLSRGTETQYF,TGCGCCAGCAGCTTGTCTAGGGGGACGGAGACCCAGTACTTC
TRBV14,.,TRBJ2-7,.,CASSQVDSGAYEQYF,TGTGCCAGCAGCCAAGTGGACAGCGGTGCCTACGAGCAGTACTTC
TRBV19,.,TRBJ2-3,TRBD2,CASSVLAGRTDTQYF,TGTGCCAGTAGCGTACTAGCGGGACGTACAGATACGCAGTATTTT
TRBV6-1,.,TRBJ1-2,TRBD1,CASSETGGGYGYTF,TGTGCCAGCAGTGAAACAGGGGGAGGCTATGGCTACACCTTC
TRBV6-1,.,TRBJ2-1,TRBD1,CAACEGASYNEQFF,TGTGCCGCCTGCGAGGGGGCCTCCTACAATGAGCAGTTCTTC
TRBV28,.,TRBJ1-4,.,CASSLVQALATNEKLFF,TGTGCCAGCAGTTTAGTCCAGGCATTAGCAACTAATGAAAAACTGTTTTTT
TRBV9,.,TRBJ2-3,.,CASSPPTDTQYF,TGTGCCAGCAGCCCCCCTACAGATACGCAGTATTTT
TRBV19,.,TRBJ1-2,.,CASREGGNYGYTF,TGTGCCAGTCGTGAGGGTGGTAACTATGGCTACACCTTC
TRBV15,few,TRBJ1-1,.,CATSRDLGRSEAFF,TGTGCCACCAGCAGAGATTTAGGGAGATCTGAAGCTTTCTTT
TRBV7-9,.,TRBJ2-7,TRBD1,CASSPPDRGGEQYF,TGTGCCAGCAGCCCACCTGACAGGGGAGGCGAGCAGTACTTC
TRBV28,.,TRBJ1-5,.,CASSLSPGNQPQHF,TGTGCCAGCAGTTTAAGTCCGGGGAATCAGCCCCAGCATTTT
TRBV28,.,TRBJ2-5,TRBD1,CASSSRTGYQETQYF,TGTGCCAGCAGTTCCCGGACAGGTTACCAAGAGACCCAGTACTTC
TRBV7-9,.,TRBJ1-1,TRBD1,CASSLGGTGLGTEAFF,TGTGCCAGCAGCTTAGGCGGGACAGGCCTGGGGACTGAAGCTTTCTTT
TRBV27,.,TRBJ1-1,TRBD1,CASSLQGKAEAFF,TGTGCCAGCAGCCTACAGGGGAAGGCTGAAGCTTTCTTT
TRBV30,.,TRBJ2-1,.,CAWSNGEYNEQFF,TGTGCCTGGAGTAACGGGGAGTACAATGAGCAGTTCTTC
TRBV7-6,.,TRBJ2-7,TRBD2,CASSLATGLAKSEQYF,TGTGCCAGCAGCTTAGCGACCGGACTAGCGAAATCCGAGCAGTACTTC
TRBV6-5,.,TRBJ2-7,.,CASSPVKRHEQYF,TGTGCCAGCAGTCCCGTGAAGCGCCACGAGCAGTACTTC
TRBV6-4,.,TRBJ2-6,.,CASSVRAGANVLTF,TGTGCCAGCAGTGTACGGGCTGGGGCCAACGTCCTGACTTTC
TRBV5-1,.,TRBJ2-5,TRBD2,CASSLDRTRGEETQYF,TGCGCCAGCAGCTTGGACCGGACTAGGGGAGAGGAGACCCAGTACTTC
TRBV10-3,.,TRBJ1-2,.,CAISVGRGRKGNYGYTF,TGTGCCATCAGTGTAGGGAGGGGACGGAAGGGTAACTATGGCTACACCTTC
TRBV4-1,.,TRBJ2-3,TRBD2,CASSQELAGVQGTQYF,TGCGCCAGCAGCCAAGAACTAGCGGGGGTTCAGGGTACGCAGTATTTT